The sequence of this TCR beta chain was determined in a study of T cell changes during pregnancy in multiple sclerosis (dated by TCRdb to about 2019). Regarding the study in general: The study examined how the T cell repertoire changed over the course of pregnancy in women with multiple sclerosis.

The CDR3 starts with the cysteine, ends with the phenylalanine, and has 12 residues. The kept DNA is CDR3 alone, 36 bases in frame from the first base. Taken from the germline V gene, the CDR1 and CDR2 loops are MNHNS and SASEGT. V is trimmed back by 10 bases and J by 8 bases, and the junction contains 5 bases that no gene match accounts for. Libraries were built with the immunoSEQ multiplex PCR assay. Sourced from immuneACCESS, this table was stored by TCRdb with only in-frame sequences that have V and J called. A share of the clones is absent; for the studies checked, an unresolved V gene accounts for under half, and the remainder has no known explanation. In all, the sample holds 95,000 to 100,000 clones, and roughly nine tenths of those were seen once. About 2.5% of the sample lies in the top ten. As regards this clone: Which antigen it targets is not known. Within one base of it there is no much larger clone, and no base qualities were kept.

Sequenced material: peripheral blood, taken after pregnancy. The receptor was isolated from a female donor in good health, enrolled as a control in a pregnancy study. This chain is built from TRBV6-1 and TRBJ1-6; 7 nucleotides in the junction match TRBD1. The nucleotide sequence reads as follows: TGTGCCATCGGGGACAGATATTCACCCCTCCACTTT. It codes for CAIGDRYSPLHF.